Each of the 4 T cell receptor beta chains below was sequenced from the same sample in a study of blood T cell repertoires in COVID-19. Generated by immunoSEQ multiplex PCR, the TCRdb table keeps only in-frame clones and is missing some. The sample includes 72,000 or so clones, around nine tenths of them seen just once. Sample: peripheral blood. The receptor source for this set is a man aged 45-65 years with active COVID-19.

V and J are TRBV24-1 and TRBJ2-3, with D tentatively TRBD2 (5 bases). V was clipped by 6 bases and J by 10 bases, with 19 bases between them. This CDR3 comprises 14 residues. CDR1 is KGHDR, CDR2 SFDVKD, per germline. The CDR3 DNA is TGTGCCACCAGTATTGACCCGACTACCTCCGCGCAGTATTTT. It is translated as CATSIDPTTSAQYF.

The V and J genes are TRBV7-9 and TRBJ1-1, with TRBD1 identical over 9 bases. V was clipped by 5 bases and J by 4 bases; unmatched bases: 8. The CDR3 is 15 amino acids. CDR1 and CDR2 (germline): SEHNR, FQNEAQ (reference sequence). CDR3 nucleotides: TGTGCCAGCAGCGCGTCCCGGGACAGGGCCACTGAAGCTTTCTTT. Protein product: CASSASRDRATEAFF.

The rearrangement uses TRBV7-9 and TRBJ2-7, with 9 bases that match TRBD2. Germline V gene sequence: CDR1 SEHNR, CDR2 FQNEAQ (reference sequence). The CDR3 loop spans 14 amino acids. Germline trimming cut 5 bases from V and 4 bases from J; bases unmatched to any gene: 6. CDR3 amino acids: CASSVSGSGYEQYF. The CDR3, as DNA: TGTGCCAGCAGCGTTAGCGGGAGTGGGTACGAGCAGTACTTC.

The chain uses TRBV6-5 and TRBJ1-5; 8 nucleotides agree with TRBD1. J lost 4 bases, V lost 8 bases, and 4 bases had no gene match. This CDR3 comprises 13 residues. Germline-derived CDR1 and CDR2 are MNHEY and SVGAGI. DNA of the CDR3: TGTGCCAGCGGGGACAGGATTAATCAGCCCCAGCATTTT. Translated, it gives CASGDRINQPQHF.